One sample yielded the 28 T cell receptor beta chains listed below, sequenced in a study of shared clonotypes between healthy human individuals (TCRdb year 2020). The library was built by means of the immunoSEQ multiplex PCR assay. This immuneACCESS table, as held by TCRdb, lists in-frame sequences with V and J called but not all clones. Of the missing ones, under half trace to an unresolved V gene in checked studies; the others have no known cause. The sample table contains approximately 1.4 million clones; only one count was recorded for under 99% of them. The ten biggest clones cover roughly 0.42% of the sample. The source material was naive CD4+ T cells sorted from blood. The cell subset or site label on this specimen signifies: CD45RA+ positively selected. These receptors came from a man aged 25-45 years in good health.

The chain combines TRBV19 with TRBJ2-1, with TRBD2 matching over 11 bases. With 2 bases clipped from V and 13 bases from J, the junction kept 16 bases outside the gene matches. The V gene's germline CDR1 is LNHDA and CDR2 SQIVND (reference sequence). The CDR3 consists of 17 residues. CDR3 region: CASSIRALAGEGAVQFF. The CDR3 DNA reads TGTGCCAGTAGTATAAGAGCACTAGCGGGGGAGGGCGCAGTACAGTTCTTC.

The sample holds one count of this clone. The chain employs TRBV19 and TRBJ2-3; 9 nucleotides agree with TRBD2. V gave up 3 bases and J gave up 8 bases; unmatched junction bases: 9. The CDR3 spans 15 residues. Germline lookup yields CDR1 LNHDA and CDR2 SQIVND (reference sequence). CDR3 coding DNA: TGTGCCAGTAGTATCCTAGCGGGGCCCAGGGGTACGCAGTATTTT. Its translation is CASSILAGPRGTQYF.

V is TRBV28 and J is TRBJ2-1; 9 nucleotides agree with TRBD1. CDR3 length: 19 amino acids. The ends lost 8 bases at V and 0 bases at J; junction bases unmatched: 17. Germline CDR1 and CDR2: MDHEN and SYDVKM. CDR3 loop: CASGPGDRDVRSSYNEQFF. DNA for the CDR3: TGTGCCAGCGGTCCTGGGGACAGGGACGTCCGCAGCTCCTACAATGAGCAGTTCTTC. The full variable domain, its missing parts supplied by reference TRBV28 and TRBJ2-1, is DVKVTQSSRYLVKRTGEKVFLECVQDMDHENMFWYRQDPGLGLRLIYFSYDVKMKEKGDIPEGYSVSREKKERFSLILESASTNQTSMYLCASGPGDRDVRSSYNEQFFGPGTRLTVL.

J is TRBJ1-3 and V is TRBV25-1; 7 bases are shared with TRBD1. V lost 8 bases, J lost 4 bases, and 5 bases stayed unmatched. Per germline, CDR1 MGHDK and CDR2 SYGVNS. This CDR3 region has 13 residues. Here the CDR3 DNA reads TGTGCCAGCTGGGACAGAGTCGGAAACACCATATATTTT. Translation gives CASWDRVGNTIYF.

The chain recombines TRBV30 with TRBJ1-2; D is unclear. Between the trimmed V and J ends, which lost 1 base and 5 bases, there was a span of 17 bases. Germline assignment: CDR1 GTSNPN and CDR2 SVGIG (reference sequence). The CDR3 runs 15 residues. CDR3 in amino acids: CAWSAKRGVGYGYTF. In DNA form, the CDR3 reads TGTGCCTGGAGTGCAAAACGGGGTGTGGGGTATGGCTACACCTTC.

This sequence joins TRBV28 and TRBJ1-3, with TRBD1 as a possible D gene (5 bases). This CDR3 comprises 13 residues. Trimming removed 3 bases from V and 3 bases from J, with 6 bases in between. Germline lookup yields CDR1 MDHEN and CDR2 SYDVKM. CDR3 amino acids: CASSFGGGNTIYF. The CDR3 DNA is TGTGCCAGCAGTTTTGGGGGTGGAAACACCATATATTTT.

Comment on this clone: Different DNA sequences within this sample yield the same CDR3. The chain employs TRBV5-1 and TRBJ2-3; D call uncertain. The CDR3 covers 14 residues. Per germline, CDR1 SGHRS and CDR2 YFSETQ. V was clipped by 1 base and J by 0 bases, with 6 bases between them. CDR3 in amino acids: CASSLSVSTDTQYF. DNA of the CDR3: TGCGCCAGCAGCTTGAGCGTTAGCACAGATACGCAGTATTTT.

The chain has TRBV6-1 and TRBJ1-1; D possibly corresponds to TRBD1 (6 bases). The CDR3 loop spans 13 amino acids. The V and J ends lost 11 bases and 0 bases respectively, with 13 bases between them. Germline values: CDR1 MNHNS, CDR2 SASEGT. This CDR3 is CALGGRVNTEAFF. The CDR3, as DNA: TGTGCCTTAGGGGGGCGGGTGAACACTGAAGCTTTCTTT.

The rearrangement uses TRBV5-4 and TRBJ1-1; tentatively, D is TRBD1 (5 bases). CDR3 length: 15 residues. Trimming removed 0 bases at V and 8 bases at J, with 17 bases between. Germline CDR1 reads SGHNT; CDR2 reads YYREEE (reference sequence). DNA of the CDR3: TGTGCCAGCAGCTTGGCCGCGGGACTGCCACGCGAAGCTTTCTTT. Protein sequence: CASSLAAGLPREAFF.

This chain links TRBV19 with TRBJ2-7; 13 nucleotides line up with TRBD2. The CDR3 consists of 16 residues. Germline V gene sequence: CDR1 LNHDA, CDR2 SQIVND (reference sequence). Trimming at V came to 4 bases and at J to 5 bases, leaving 8 bases not matched to a gene. The CDR3, as DNA: TGTGCCAGTAGTAAACGGACTAGCGGGAGTATCCACGAGCAGTACTTC. Translating gives CASSKRTSGSIHEQYF.

This CDR3 reads CASSLDGLGRQNTGELFF. DNA of the CDR3: TGTGCCAGCAGCTTAGATGGGTTAGGACGCCAGAACACCGGGGAGCTGTTTTTT. This chain links TRBV11-3 with TRBJ2-2; D is undetermined. This CDR3 is 18 amino acids long. Deletions cut 0 bases from V and 1 base from J, with 15 bases between. Germline V gene sequence: CDR1 SGHNT, CDR2 YENEEA.

This chain uses TRBV5-1 with TRBJ2-1, with TRBD2 identical over 7 bases. The CDR3 runs to 17 residues. CDR1 and CDR2 from the germline V gene are SGHRS and YFSETQ. The junction had 10 bases not matched to a gene; V was cut back by 4 bases and J by 0 bases. The CDR3 here is CASSADLAVSSYNEQFF. CDR3 sequence (DNA): TGCGCCAGCAGCGCCGATCTAGCGGTGAGCTCCTACAATGAGCAGTTCTTC.

In its sample, this clone was seen once. The chain joins TRBV5-4 to TRBJ2-7; D is unresolved. Germline CDR1 and CDR2: SGHNT and YYREEE (reference sequence). This CDR3 contains 14 residues. V lost 4 bases and J 5 bases, leaving 16 bases between the germline ends. The CDR3 reads CASSNGPSSDEQYF. The CDR3, as DNA: TGTGCCAGCAGCAATGGACCGTCGTCGGACGAGCAGTACTTC.

The chain joins TRBV5-4 to TRBJ1-1, with D unclear. This CDR3 has 12 amino acids. The germline V and J ends were trimmed by 1 base and 6 bases, with 7 bases remaining between them. Germline CDR1 SGHNT, CDR2 YYREEE (reference sequence). The CDR3 DNA reads TGTGCCAGCAGCTTGCCCCTCTCTGAAGCTTTCTTT. Amino acid sequence: CASSLPLSEAFF. Combining the CDR3 with reference TRBV5-4 and TRBJ1-1 gives the whole variable domain ETGVTQSPTHLIKTRGQQVTLRCSSQSGHNTVSWYQQALGQGPQFIFQYYREEENGRGNFPPRFSGLQFPNYSSELNVNALELDDSALYLCASSLPLSEAFFGQGTRLTVV.

The chain joins TRBV7-9 to TRBJ2-7; 12 bases line up with TRBD2. Germline V lookup: CDR1 SEHNR, CDR2 FQNEAQ (reference sequence). The CDR3 has 17 amino acids. V gave up 2 bases and J gave up 0 bases; unmatched junction bases: 5. CDR3 amino acids: CASSLSLAGGLSYEQYF. The CDR3, as DNA: TGTGCCAGCAGCTTATCTCTAGCGGGAGGGCTCTCCTACGAGCAGTACTTC.

The rearrangement uses TRBV5-5 and TRBJ2-1, with D unresolved. The germline CDR1 and CDR2 sequences are SGHKS and YYEKEE (reference sequence). Trimming stripped 2 bases from V and 5 bases from J, with 14 bases between. The CDR3 runs to 15 residues. CDR3 in amino acids: CASSLQTGPHNEQFF. The CDR3 DNA sequence: TGTGCCAGCAGCTTACAAACCGGGCCCCACAATGAGCAGTTCTTC.

The J gene is TRBJ2-7, the V gene TRBV25-1; possibly TRBD1 for D (5 bases). Between the trimmed V and J ends, which lost 10 bases and 0 bases, there was a span of 19 bases. Per germline, CDR1 MGHDK and CDR2 SYGVNS. This CDR3 comprises 15 residues. CDR3 protein: CATSPGQVSSYEQYF. CDR3 DNA: TGTGCCACCTCCCCAGGGCAGGTTAGCTCCTACGAGCAGTACTTC.

V is TRBV19 and J is TRBJ2-3; D uncertain. The CDR3 is made up of 15 amino acids. Per germline, CDR1 LNHDA and CDR2 SQIVND (reference sequence). V gave up 5 bases and J gave up 0 bases, with 12 bases separating them. CDR3 nucleotides: TGTGCCAGTAGTTGGTCTCGGTCGAGCACAGATACGCAGTATTTT. Encoded protein: CASSWSRSSTDTQYF.

In this sample, this clone turned up a few times. This rearrangement joins TRBV28 to TRBJ2-7; D is possibly TRBD2 (6 bases). The germline CDR1 and CDR2 sequences are MDHEN and SYDVKM. The CDR3 has 15 amino acids. The V end lost 0 bases, the J end lost 6 bases, and 15 bases lay between the germline ends. The CDR3 bases are TGTGCCAGCAGTTTATGGGGCGGGGCCAAGGGCGAGCAGTACTTC. It encodes CASSLWGGAKGEQYF.

The rearrangement links TRBV7-6 to TRBJ2-3, with D possibly TRBD2 on 6 matching bases. Deletions cut 3 bases from V and 5 bases from J, with 21 bases between. CDR3 length: 17 residues. From germline, CDR1 is SGHVS and CDR2 FNYEAQ. CDR3 amino acids: CASSLLAGGTHRDTQYF. The CDR3 DNA reads TGTGCCAGCAGCTTGTTGGCCGGGGGAACGCACAGAGATACGCAGTATTTT.

V gene TRBV10-3 combines with J gene TRBJ2-7; D is tentatively TRBD1 or TRBD2 (5 bases each). Germline-derived CDR1 and CDR2 are ENHRY and SYGVKD. Trimming removed 6 bases at V and 2 bases at J, with 17 bases between. The CDR3 contains 15 residues. The CDR3, as DNA: TGTGCCATCAGGGAGAGGGGCGGCGCGCCCTACGAGCAGTACTTC. This codes for CAIRERGGAPYEQYF.

The V call is TRBV19, the J call TRBJ2-1; 10 nucleotides align to TRBD2. The CDR3 runs to 15 residues. J was trimmed by 8 bases and V by 8 bases; bases with no gene match: 12. The germline CDR1 and CDR2 sequences are LNHDA and SQIVND (reference sequence). This CDR3 reads CASESPGLAFDEQFF. The DNA of the CDR3 is TGTGCCAGTGAGAGCCCGGGACTAGCGTTTGATGAGCAGTTCTTC.

The table lists this clone with a count of one. The genes are TRBV5-6 and TRBJ1-4; TRBD1 agrees at 7 bases. V was clipped by 4 bases and J by 0 bases; unmatched bases: 12. CDR3 length equals 18 residues. CDR1 and CDR2 (germline): SGHDT, YYEEEE. CDR3 residues: CASSPGWDSVATNEKLFF. CDR3 DNA sequence: TGTGCCAGCAGCCCCGGATGGGACAGCGTCGCAACTAATGAAAAACTGTTTTTT.

V is TRBV2 and J is TRBJ1-5; TRBD1 aligns across 7 bases. The CDR3 has 15 residues. The germline V gene encodes CDR1 SNHLY and CDR2 FYNNEI. V trimming: 5 bases; J trimming: 1 base; junction bases outside the gene matches: 5. CDR3 in DNA: TGTGCCAGCAGTAGGGACAGAAGCAGCAATCAGCCCCAGCATTTT. It codes for CASSRDRSSNQPQHF.

This chain uses TRBV5-4 with TRBJ2-1; D may be TRBD2 (5 bases). This CDR3 comprises 14 residues. The germline gives CDR1 SGHNT, CDR2 YYREEE (reference sequence). Between the trimmed V and J ends, which lost 0 bases and 8 bases, there was a span of 12 bases. The CDR3 sequence is CASSLGGPRDEQFF. The CDR3 bases are TGTGCCAGCAGCTTGGGAGGGCCTAGGGATGAGCAGTTCTTC.

This chain connects TRBV9 to TRBJ1-5; D is uncertain. This CDR3 has 14 amino acids. V dropped 1 base and J dropped 9 bases, with 14 bases sitting between them. Per germline, CDR1 SGDLS and CDR2 YYNGEE. The CDR3 nucleotides are TGTGCCAGCAGCGTATCGGCGGGCTCGGGGCCCCAGCATTTT. Its protein product is CASSVSAGSGPQHF.

V gene TRBV29-1 combines with J gene TRBJ2-7, with D perhaps matching TRBD2 (6 bases). The V gene's germline CDR1 is SQVTM and CDR2 ANQGSEA. V dropped 4 bases and J dropped 3 bases, with 10 bases sitting between them. CDR3 size: 12 residues. CDR3 bases: TGCAGCGTTGGCTACGGGAGCTACGAGCAGTACTTC. This sequence encodes CSVGYGSYEQYF.

The chain couples TRBV28 to TRBJ2-7; D might be TRBD1 (6 bases). Germline CDR1 reads MDHEN; CDR2 reads SYDVKM. CDR3 length equals 13 residues. Between the trimmed V and J ends, which lost 5 bases and 4 bases, there was a span of 12 bases. The CDR3 coding sequence is TGTGCCAGCAGTCCAGGGACACGATACGAGCAGTACTTC. Translated: CASSPGTRYEQYF.